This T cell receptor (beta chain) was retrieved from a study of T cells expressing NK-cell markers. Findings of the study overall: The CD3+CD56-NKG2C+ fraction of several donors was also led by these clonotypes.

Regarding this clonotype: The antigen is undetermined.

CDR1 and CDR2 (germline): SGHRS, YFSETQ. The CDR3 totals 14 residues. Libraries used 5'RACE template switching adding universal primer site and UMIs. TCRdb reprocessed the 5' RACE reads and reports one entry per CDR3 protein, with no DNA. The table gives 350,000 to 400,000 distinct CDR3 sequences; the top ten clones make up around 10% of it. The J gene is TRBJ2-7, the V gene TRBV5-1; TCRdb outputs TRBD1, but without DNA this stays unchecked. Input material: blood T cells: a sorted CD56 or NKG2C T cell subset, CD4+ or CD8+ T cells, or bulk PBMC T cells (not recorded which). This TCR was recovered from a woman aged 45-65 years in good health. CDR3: CASSFDLSTPKQYF.